Following are 16 T cell receptor beta chains from one sample sequenced in a study of blood T cell repertoires in COVID-19. The table came from immunoSEQ multiplex PCR; TCRdb's copy has only in-frame clones and leaves some out. The repertoire includes approximately 290,000 clones, roughly 91% of them detected once, and around 0.8% sits in the top ten. Sequencing was performed on peripheral blood. These receptors all come from a man aged 25 to 40 with acute or convalescent COVID-19.

The chain joins TRBV3-1 (or the pseudogene TRBV3-2) to TRBJ1-1; D gene uncertain. Germline CDR1 and CDR2: LGHDT and YNNKEL (reference sequence). The CDR3 is 15 amino acids. V was clipped by 2 bases and J by 8 bases, with 18 bases between them. CDR3 amino acids: CASSQQGGPQIEAFF. The CDR3 coding sequence is TGTGCCAGCAGCCAACAAGGCGGGCCCCAGATAGAAGCTTTCTTT.

This sequence joins TRBV6-1 and TRBJ1-2, with 9 nucleotides matching TRBD1. The CDR3 contains 17 residues. The trim removed 3 bases at V and 6 bases at J, leaving 14 bases unmatched. The V gene's germline CDR1 is MNHNS and CDR2 SASEGT. CDR3 in DNA: TGTGCCAGCAGTGACCTTAAAGGGACAGGGAAGAAGAATGGCTACACCTTC. Protein product: CASSDLKGTGKKNGYTF.

V usage is TRBV5-1 and J usage is TRBJ2-3; 8 bases align to TRBD1. J gave up 0 bases and V 4 bases, and 7 bases lay outside the gene matches. Germline assignment: CDR1 SGHRS and CDR2 YFSETQ. This CDR3 has 16 amino acids. The CDR3 coding sequence is TGCGCCAGCAGCGCGGGACAGGTTGGGAGCACAGATACGCAGTATTTT. Amino acid sequence: CASSAGQVGSTDTQYF.

This chain links TRBV18 with TRBJ2-7, with D possibly matching TRBD2 (6 bases). In germline, CDR1 is KGHSH, CDR2 LQKENI. Trimming pared 2 bases from V and 4 bases from J, leaving 15 bases between. There are 15 residues in the CDR3. The CDR3 sequence is CASSPGGTPLYEQYF. Written as DNA, the CDR3 is TGTGCCAGCTCACCAGGTGGGACTCCACTTTACGAGCAGTACTTC.

The chain uses TRBV9 and TRBJ2-3; TRBD2 matches 9 bases. This CDR3 comprises 15 residues. Germline V gene lookup returns CDR1 SGDLS and CDR2 YYNGEE. The V segment lost 0 bases and the J segment 4 bases; nucleotides outside the gene matches: 3. DNA of the CDR3: TGTGCCAGCAGCGTAGAGGGCGGGGGGGCAGATACGCAGTATTTT. It translates to CASSVEGGGADTQYF.

The V call is TRBV5-6, the J call TRBJ1-2, with unresolved D. Germline loops: CDR1 SGHDT, CDR2 YYEEEE. CDR3 size: 15 residues. Trimming stripped 6 bases from V and 8 bases from J, with 23 bases between. CDR3: CASNNGGRPTIGYTF. The CDR3, as DNA: TGTGCCAGCAACAACGGTGGGCGCCCTACGATCGGCTACACCTTC.

This chain uses TRBV12-5 with TRBJ2-7; D is undetermined. The CDR3 runs to 12 residues. Germline values: CDR1 LGHNT, CDR2 FRNRAP. V was shortened by 6 bases and J by 3 bases, with 9 bases between the two germline ends. This chain's CDR3 is CASGPSVYEQYF. The CDR3 DNA reads as TGTGCTAGTGGCCCATCAGTCTACGAGCAGTACTTC. The full variable domain, with the rest looked up from reference TRBV12-5 and TRBJ2-7, is DARVTQTPRHKVTEMGQEVTMRCQPILGHNTVFWYRQTMMQGLELLAYFRNRAPLDDSGMPKDRFSAEMPDATLATLKIQPSEPRDSAVYFCASGPSVYEQYFGPGTRLTVT.

The chain joins TRBV3-1 (or the pseudogene TRBV3-2) to TRBJ2-1, with TRBD2 identical over 12 bases. Germline V CDR1 and CDR2: LGHDT, YNNKEL (reference sequence). V lost 5 bases and J lost 5; bases outside the gene matches: 4. CDR3 length equals 15 residues. The CDR3 loop reads CASSFRTSGNNEQFF. For the CDR3, the DNA is TGTGCCAGCAGCTTTCGGACTAGCGGGAACAATGAGCAGTTCTTC.

The V call is TRBV29-1, the J call TRBJ1-1, with TRBD1 identical over 9 bases. CDR1 SQVTM and CDR2 ANQGSEA come from the germline V gene. The CDR3 covers 14 residues. Unmatched junction bases numbered 8, after V lost 3 bases and J lost 6 bases. Written as DNA, the CDR3 is TGCAGCGTTGATGGGACAGGGAATGACCCTGAAGCTTTCTTT. Its translation: CSVDGTGNDPEAFF.

This chain uses TRBV9 with TRBJ1-2; the match to TRBD1 covers 7 bases. Germline V gives CDR1 SGDLS, CDR2 YYNGEE. The V and J ends lost 0 bases and 3 bases, in that order; junction bases with no gene match: 2. The CDR3 is 14 residues long. CDR3 residues: CASSVDTGDYGYTF. The CDR3 bases are TGTGCCAGCAGCGTAGACACAGGGGACTATGGCTACACCTTC.

This clone appeared once. The chain carries TRBV28 and TRBJ2-6; TRBD1 matches 7 bases. CDR1 and CDR2 from the germline V gene are MDHEN and SYDVKM. The CDR3 contains 18 residues. V shed 4 bases, J shed 3 bases, and the junction held 12 bases outside the gene matches. The CDR3 region has the DNA TGTGCCAGCAGTTCGTGGTGGGACAGTTGGGATGGGGCCAACGTCCTGACTTTC. This translates into CASSSWWDSWDGANVLTF.

Notes on this clone: An end of the junction does not agree with germline; a read error may underlie this. The chain carries TRBV12-3 or TRBV12-4 and TRBJ2-7; TRBD2 agrees at 11 bases. The CDR3 consists of 13 residues. The CDR3 sequence is CASRLAGGPQQYF. CDR3 sequence (DNA): TGTGCCAGCAGATTAGCGGGGGGGCCTCAGCAGTACTTC.

The chain uses TRBV30 and TRBJ1-5; D may be TRBD1 (6 bases). Germline CDR1 GTSNPN, CDR2 SVGIG (reference sequence). V shed 3 bases and J shed 3 bases, with 9 bases lying between them. CDR3 length equals 13 residues. CDR3 nucleotide sequence: TGTGCCTGGAGCAGGGGAAACAATCAGCCCCAGCATTTT. Encoded protein: CAWSRGNNQPQHF. Based on the CDR3 plus reference TRBV30 and TRBJ1-5, the full variable domain is SQTIHQWPATLVQPVGSPLSLECTVEGTSNPNLYWYRQAAGRGLQLLFYSVGIGQISSEVPQNLSASRPQDRQFILSSKKLLLSDSGFYLCAWSRGNNQPQHFGDGTRLSIL.

The sample holds one count of this clone. Other DNA sequences from this sample encode an identical CDR3 as well. The V call is TRBV28, the J call TRBJ1-1; D possibly corresponds to TRBD1 (6 bases). Trimming cost V 4 bases and J 2 bases, with 11 bases left between them. The CDR3 totals 14 residues. Germline CDR1 MDHEN, CDR2 SYDVKM. The CDR3: CASSSGQLNTEAFF. The CDR3 nucleotides read TGTGCCAGCAGTTCAGGACAGCTCAACACTGAAGCTTTCTTT.

The chain uses TRBV18 and TRBJ1-5; D is possibly TRBD1 (6 bases). The V and J ends lost 2 bases and 3 bases respectively, with 17 bases between them. The CDR3 totals 17 residues. Germline V gene sequence: CDR1 KGHSH, CDR2 LQKENI. This CDR3 reads CASSPEAGGGPNQPQHF. The CDR3 coding sequence is TGTGCCAGCTCACCAGAGGCAGGCGGGGGGCCCAATCAGCCCCAGCATTTT.

The rearrangement links TRBV15 to TRBJ1-4; 7 bases are shared with TRBD1. The CDR3 is made up of 18 amino acids. Germline CDR1 is LNHNV and CDR2 is YYDKDF (reference sequence). J was trimmed by 0 bases and V by 0 bases; bases with no gene match: 7. The DNA for the CDR3 is TGTGCCACCAGCAGAGAATACGGCAGGGGGGCAACTAATGAAAAACTGTTTTTT. Translating gives CATSREYGRGATNEKLFF.